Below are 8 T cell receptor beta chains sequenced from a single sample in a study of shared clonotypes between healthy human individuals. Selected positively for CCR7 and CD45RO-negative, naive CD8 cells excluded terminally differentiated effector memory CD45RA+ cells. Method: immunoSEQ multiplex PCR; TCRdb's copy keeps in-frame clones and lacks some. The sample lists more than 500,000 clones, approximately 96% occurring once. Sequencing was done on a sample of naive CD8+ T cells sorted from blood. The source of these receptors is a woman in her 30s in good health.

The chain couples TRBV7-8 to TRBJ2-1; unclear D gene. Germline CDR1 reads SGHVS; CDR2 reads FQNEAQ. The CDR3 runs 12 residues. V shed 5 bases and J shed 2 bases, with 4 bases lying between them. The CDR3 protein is CASSATYNEQFF. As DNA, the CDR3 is TGTGCCAGCAGCGCCACCTACAATGAGCAGTTCTTC.

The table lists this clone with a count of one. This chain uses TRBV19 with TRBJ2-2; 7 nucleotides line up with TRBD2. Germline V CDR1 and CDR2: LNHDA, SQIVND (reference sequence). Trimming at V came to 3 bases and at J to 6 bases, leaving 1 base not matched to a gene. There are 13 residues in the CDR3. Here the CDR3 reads CASSIAGAGELFF. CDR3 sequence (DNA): TGTGCCAGTAGTATTGCGGGGGCCGGGGAGCTGTTTTTT.

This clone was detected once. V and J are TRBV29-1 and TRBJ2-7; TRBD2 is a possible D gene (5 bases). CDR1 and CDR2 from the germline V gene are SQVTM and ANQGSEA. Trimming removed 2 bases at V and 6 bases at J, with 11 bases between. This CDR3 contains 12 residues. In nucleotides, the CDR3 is TGCAGCGTTGAATGGCTAGCCGGCGAGCAGTACTTC. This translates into CSVEWLAGEQYF.

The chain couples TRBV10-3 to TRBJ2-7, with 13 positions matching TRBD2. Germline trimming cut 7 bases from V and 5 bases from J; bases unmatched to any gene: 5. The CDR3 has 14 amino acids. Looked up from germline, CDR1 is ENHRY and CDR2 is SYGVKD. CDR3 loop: CAITRTSGSHEQYF. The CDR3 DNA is TGTGCCATCACCAGGACTAGCGGGAGCCACGAGCAGTACTTC.

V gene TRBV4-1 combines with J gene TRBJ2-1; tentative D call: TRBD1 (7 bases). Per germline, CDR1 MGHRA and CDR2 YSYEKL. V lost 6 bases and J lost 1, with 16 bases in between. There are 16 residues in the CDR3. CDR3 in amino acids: CASSQGGGASYNEQFF. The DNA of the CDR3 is TGCGCCAGCAGTCAGGGGGGCGGAGCGTCCTACAATGAGCAGTTCTTC.

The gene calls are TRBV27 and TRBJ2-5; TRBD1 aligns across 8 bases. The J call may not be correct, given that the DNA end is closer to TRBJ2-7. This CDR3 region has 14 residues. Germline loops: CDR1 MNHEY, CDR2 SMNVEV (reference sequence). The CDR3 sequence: CASSSPGGQYEQYF. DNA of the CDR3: TGTGCCAGCAGTTCCCCAGGGGGCCAGTACGAGCAGTACTTC.

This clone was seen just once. The CDR3 spells CASSFRGLADEQYF. The CDR3 region has the DNA TGTGCCAGCAGCTTTAGAGGACTAGCGGACGAGCAGTACTTC. The V gene is TRBV11-2, the J gene TRBJ2-5; 10 nucleotides align to TRBD2. The DNA end is a closer match to TRBJ2-7, so the J assignment may be wrong. Germline V gene data show CDR1 as SGHAT and CDR2 as FQNNGV. This CDR3 is 14 amino acids long.

The CDR3 spells CASSQEAFWETQYF. In nucleotides, the CDR3 is TGTGCCAGCAGCCAAGAGGCGTTTTGGGAGACCCAGTACTTC. The V gene is TRBV14, the J gene TRBJ2-5; unclear D gene. Trimming took off 0 bases at V and 5 bases at J, with 10 bases between the two ends. CDR1 is SGHDN and CDR2 is FVKESK in the germline V gene. The length of the CDR3 is 14 residues. The whole variable domain, filled in from reference TRBV14 and TRBJ2-5, reads EAGVTQFPSHSVIEKGQTVTLRCDPISGHDNLYWYRRVMGKEIKFLLHFVKESKQDESGMPNNRFLAERTGGTYSTLKVQPAELEDSGVYFCASSQEAFWETQYFGPGTRLLVL.